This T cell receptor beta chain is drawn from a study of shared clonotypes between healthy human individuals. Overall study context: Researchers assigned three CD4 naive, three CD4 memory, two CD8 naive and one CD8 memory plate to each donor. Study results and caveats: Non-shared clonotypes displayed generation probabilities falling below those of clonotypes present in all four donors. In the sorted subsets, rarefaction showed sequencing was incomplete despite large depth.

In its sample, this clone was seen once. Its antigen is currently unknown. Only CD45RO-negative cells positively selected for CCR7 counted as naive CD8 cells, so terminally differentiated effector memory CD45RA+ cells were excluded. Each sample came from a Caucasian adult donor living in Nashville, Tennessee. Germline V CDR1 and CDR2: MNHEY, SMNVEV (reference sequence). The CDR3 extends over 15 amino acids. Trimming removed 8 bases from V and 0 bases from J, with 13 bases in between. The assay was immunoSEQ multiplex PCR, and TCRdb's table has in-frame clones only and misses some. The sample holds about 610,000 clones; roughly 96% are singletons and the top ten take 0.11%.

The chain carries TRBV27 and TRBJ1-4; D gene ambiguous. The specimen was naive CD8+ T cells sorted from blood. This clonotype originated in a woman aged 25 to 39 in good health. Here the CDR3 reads CASRSDEATNEKLFF. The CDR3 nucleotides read TGTGCCAGCCGATCGGATGAAGCAACTAATGAAAAACTGTTTTTT.